These 4 T cell receptor beta chains were all obtained from the same sample, sequenced in a study of shared clonotypes between healthy human individuals (dated by TCRdb to the early 2020s). Library preparation used the immunoSEQ multiplex PCR assay. TCRdb obtained this table from immuneACCESS and retained in-frame rearrangements with V and J assigned. These tables miss some clones; where compared with another copy, unresolved V genes account for less than half of the shortfall, and the remainder is unexplained. The sample contains around 750,000 clones, around two thirds of them found a single time. Of the sample, 1.5% to 2% is held by the ten largest clones. Sequencing used memory CD4+ T cells sorted from blood. In light of the paper, this sample's cell subset or site label describes: CD45RA-negative fraction. The receptors originated from a young woman in good health.

The J gene is TRBJ1-4, the V gene TRBV7-8; perhaps TRBD1 as D (5 bases). CDR1 is SGHVS and CDR2 is FQNEAQ in the germline V gene. V shed 1 base and J shed 8 bases, with 17 bases lying between them. The CDR3 loop spans 16 amino acids. The CDR3 sequence: CASSLGRWGVQEKLFF. For the CDR3, the DNA is TGTGCCAGCAGCTTAGGCCGATGGGGGGTGCAGGAAAAACTGTTTTTT.

This clone was detected only once. V gene TRBV19 combines with J gene TRBJ2-5; D could derive from TRBD1 or TRBD2 (5 bases each). Germline CDR1 reads LNHDA; CDR2 reads SQIVND (reference sequence). The length of the CDR3 is 15 residues. Trimming removed 6 bases at V and 5 bases at J, with 19 bases between. The DNA for the CDR3 is TGTGCCAGTAGCCGCGAGGGGTCCACCTGGGAGACCCAGTACTTC. Amino acids: CASSREGSTWETQYF.

In the case of this clone: Distinct nucleotide sequences in the sample also encode this CDR3. J is TRBJ1-1 and V is TRBV10-1; TRBD1 aligns across 9 bases. Germline trimming cut 6 bases from V and 3 bases from J; bases unmatched to any gene: 2. The CDR3 extends over 13 amino acids. From germline, CDR1 is WNHNN and CDR2 SYGVQD (reference sequence). CDR3 DNA sequence: TGCGCCAGCAGGGGACAGGGAGACACTGAAGCTTTCTTT. Translated: CASRGQGDTEAFF.

The V gene is TRBV19, the J gene TRBJ2-4, with a tentative D call TRBD2 (6 bases). The CDR3 spans 16 residues. Per germline, CDR1 LNHDA and CDR2 SQIVND (reference sequence). With 4 bases removed from V and 0 bases from J, the gap between germline ends came to 13 bases. The CDR3 nucleotides are TGTGCCAGTAGTACGTATAGCGGTCTAGCCAAAAACATTCAGTACTTC. It codes for CASSTYSGLAKNIQYF.